This T cell receptor (beta chain) was obtained from a study of T cell repertoires in cytomegalovirus infection. Across the study: Public TCR beta signatures provided an indication of both CMV infection and a matching HLA type. Findings and caveats of the study: CMV-specific HLA-C-restricted TCR beta clonotypes dominated the ex vivo response.

Details on this clonotype: Its matching antigen is unknown.

Each CDR3 protein is one row after TCRdb ran MiXCR on the reads. The data hold approximately 910,000 distinct CDR3 sequences, with around a third observed a single time. The CDR3 is 15 amino acids. Deletions cut 6 bases from V and 4 bases from J, with 16 bases between. In germline, CDR1 is MNHEY, CDR2 SVGAGI. The receptor's source is a human donor in good health (CMV status not recorded). Some clones in this sample may be carry-over from other donors' samples. The input for sequencing was cultured CD8+ T cells from PBMCs, taken from culture after CMV antigen stimulation. The chain is built from TRBV6-5 and TRBJ1-5, with D maybe TRBD1 (6 bases). The CDR3 DNA sequence: TGTGCCAGCAGCCCCAGTACCGGACAGAATCAGCCCCAGCATTTT. It is translated as CASSPSTGQNQPQHF.